One T cell receptor (beta chain) is described in this entry. This clonotype appeared a few times. Its cognate antigen has yet to be identified. No base qualities exist here, and no much larger clone lies one base off it. These reads were obtained on an Illumina HiSeq 1500. The public reads were reanalyzed by TCRdb: fastp trimming at Q25, MiXCR alignment, in-frame beta chains only. Every entry covers one CDR3 protein and lists the most common genes and DNA from its rows. The sample profile shows 680,000 or so distinct CDR3 sequences; roughly 35% of them were found once. Clones ranked in the top ten supply under 3% of the sample. The data are from a study of T cell repertoires in cytomegalovirus infection (dated by TCRdb to between 2018 and 2020). For the study in its entirety: Donor HLA type was relevant to the analysis, as public TCR beta signatures indicated carriage of CMV infection together with the matching HLA type.

Findings and caveats that apply to the study as a whole: In the ex vivo response, HLA-C-restricted CMV-specific TCR beta clonotypes were dominant, and in two of eight donors the single most frequent clonotype came from this HLA-C-restricted group. In both this cohort and an independent approximately 370-donor cohort, the cumulative frequency of public TCR beta family members distinguished carriers of CMV infection plus the relevant HLA type.

The germline V gene (reference sequence) specifies MNHNY as CDR1 and SVGAGI as CDR2. The trim is 1 base for V and 0 bases for J, with a gap of 17 bases between the germline ends. The CDR3 starts with the cysteine, ends with the phenylalanine, and has 18 residues. Here the CDR3 DNA is all that survives: 54 bases in frame from base 1. The V and J genes are TRBV6-6 and TRBJ2-3, and possibly TRBD2, on 6 matching bases. Sequencing was performed on PBMCs. This TCR was recovered from a human donor in good health (CMV status not recorded). Some clones in this sample may be carry-over from other donors' samples. The bases are TGTGCCAGCAGTTACTTGGCCCCGCGGGGCCTTAGCACAGATACGCAGTATTTT. Its coded protein is CASSYLAPRGLSTDTQYF.